This T cell receptor beta chain was sequenced during a study of T cells after posttransplantation cyclophosphamide. Whole-study findings and limits: TRB overlap between skin or GI tissue T cells and blood was limited. Later blood repertoires were often dominated by clones from the donor CD8+ memory compartment.

This clone was recorded many times. The antigen remains undetermined. TCRdb keeps only in-frame clones here, not all; method: immunoSEQ multiplex PCR. This sample shows approximately 6,000 clones and no singletons; approximately 25% rests with the ten largest. Cyclophosphamide on days +3 and +4 followed busulfan-fludarabine conditioning and a marrow graft. The sample was PBMCs, taken after allogeneic stem cell transplant with posttransplant cyclophosphamide. This receptor was obtained from a male patient between 60 and 69 years old who received an allogeneic stem cell transplant from a related donor, was CMV-positive, and had no GVHD. Some T cells here may be from the graft donor.

CDR3 loop: CASDLGQGDNLQQYF. As DNA, the CDR3 is TGTGCCAGCGACCTAGGACAGGGAGACAACTTGCAGCAGTACTTC. J is TRBJ2-7 and V is TRBV7-9, with TRBD1 matching over 8 bases. Germline V gene sequence: CDR1 SEHNR, CDR2 FQNEAQ (reference sequence). The CDR3 consists of 15 residues. V trimming: 8 bases; J trimming: 8 bases; junction bases outside the gene matches: 17.